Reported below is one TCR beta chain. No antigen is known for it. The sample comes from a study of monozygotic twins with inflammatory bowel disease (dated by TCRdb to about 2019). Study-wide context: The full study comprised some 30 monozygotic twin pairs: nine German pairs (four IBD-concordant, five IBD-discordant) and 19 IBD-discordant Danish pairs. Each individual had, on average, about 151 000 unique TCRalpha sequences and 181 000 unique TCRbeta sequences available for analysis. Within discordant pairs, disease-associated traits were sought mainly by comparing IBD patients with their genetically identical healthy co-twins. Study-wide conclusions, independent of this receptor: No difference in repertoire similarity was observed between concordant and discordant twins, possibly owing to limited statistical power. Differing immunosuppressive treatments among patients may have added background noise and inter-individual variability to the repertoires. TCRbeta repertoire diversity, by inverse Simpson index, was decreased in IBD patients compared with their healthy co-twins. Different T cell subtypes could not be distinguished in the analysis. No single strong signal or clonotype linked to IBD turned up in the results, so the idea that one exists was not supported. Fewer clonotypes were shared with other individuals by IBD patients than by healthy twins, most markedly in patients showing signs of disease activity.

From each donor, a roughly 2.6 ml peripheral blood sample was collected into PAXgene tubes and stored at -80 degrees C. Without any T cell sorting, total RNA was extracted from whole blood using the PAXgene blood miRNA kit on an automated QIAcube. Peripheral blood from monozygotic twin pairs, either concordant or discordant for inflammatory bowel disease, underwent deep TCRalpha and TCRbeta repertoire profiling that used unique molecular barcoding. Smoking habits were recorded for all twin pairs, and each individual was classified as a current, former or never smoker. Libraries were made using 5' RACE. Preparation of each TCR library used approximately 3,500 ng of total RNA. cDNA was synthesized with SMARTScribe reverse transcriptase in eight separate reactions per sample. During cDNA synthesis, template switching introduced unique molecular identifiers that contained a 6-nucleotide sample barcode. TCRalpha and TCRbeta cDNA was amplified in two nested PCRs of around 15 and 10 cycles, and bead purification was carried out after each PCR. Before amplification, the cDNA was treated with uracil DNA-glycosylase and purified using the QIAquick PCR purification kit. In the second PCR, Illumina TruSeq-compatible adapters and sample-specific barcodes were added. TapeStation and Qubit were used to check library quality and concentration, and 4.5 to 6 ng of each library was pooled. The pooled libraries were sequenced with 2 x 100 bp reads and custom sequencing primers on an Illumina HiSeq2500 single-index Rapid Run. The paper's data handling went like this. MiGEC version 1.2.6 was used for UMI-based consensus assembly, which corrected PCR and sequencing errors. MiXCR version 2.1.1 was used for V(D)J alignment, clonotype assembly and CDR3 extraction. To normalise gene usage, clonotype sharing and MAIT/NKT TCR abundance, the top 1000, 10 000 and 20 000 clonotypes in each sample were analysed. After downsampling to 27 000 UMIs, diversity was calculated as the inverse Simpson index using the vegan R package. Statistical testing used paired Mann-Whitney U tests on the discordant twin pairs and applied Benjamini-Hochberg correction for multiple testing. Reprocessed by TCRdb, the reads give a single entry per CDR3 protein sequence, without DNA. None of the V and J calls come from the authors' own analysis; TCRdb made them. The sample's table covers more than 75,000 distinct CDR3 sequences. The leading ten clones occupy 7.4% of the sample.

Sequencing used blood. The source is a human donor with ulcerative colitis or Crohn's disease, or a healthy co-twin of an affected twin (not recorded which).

The CDR3 reads CASSLINTEAFF. The sequence is built from TRBV7-9 and TRBJ1-1. CDR1 SEHNR and CDR2 FQNEAQ are derived from the germline V gene (reference sequence). The CDR3 spans 12 residues, from the cysteine through the phenylalanine. No DNA sequence was recorded.